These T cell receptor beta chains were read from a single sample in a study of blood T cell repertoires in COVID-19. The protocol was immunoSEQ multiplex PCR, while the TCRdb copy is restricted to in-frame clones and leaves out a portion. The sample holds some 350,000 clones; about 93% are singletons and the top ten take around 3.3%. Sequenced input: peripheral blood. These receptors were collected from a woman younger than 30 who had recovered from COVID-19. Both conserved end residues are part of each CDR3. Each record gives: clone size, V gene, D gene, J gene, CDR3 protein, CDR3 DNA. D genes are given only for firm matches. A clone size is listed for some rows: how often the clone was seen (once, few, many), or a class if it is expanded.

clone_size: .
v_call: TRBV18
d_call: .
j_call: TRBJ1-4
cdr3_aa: CASSPRRATNEKLFF
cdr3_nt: TGTGCCAGCTCACCCCGCCGGGCAACTAATGAAAAACTGTTTTTT

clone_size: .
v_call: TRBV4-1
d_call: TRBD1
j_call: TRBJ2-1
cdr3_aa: CASRAGGEVLYNEQFF
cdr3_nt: TGCGCCAGCAGGGCAGGGGGCGAGGTTCTCTACAATGAGCAGTTCTTC

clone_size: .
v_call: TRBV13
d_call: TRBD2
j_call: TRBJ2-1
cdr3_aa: CASSSTSGSRNEQFF
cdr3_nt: TGTGCCAGCAGCTCTACTAGCGGGAGTAGGAATGAGCAGTTCTTC

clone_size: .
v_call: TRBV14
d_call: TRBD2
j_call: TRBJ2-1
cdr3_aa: CASSPLGSGIDEQFF
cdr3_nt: TGTGCCAGCAGCCCCCTGGGTAGCGGGATTGACGAGCAGTTCTTC

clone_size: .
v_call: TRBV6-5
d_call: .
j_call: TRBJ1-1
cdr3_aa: CASSWTGNTEAFF
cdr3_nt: TGTGCCAGCAGTTGGACGGGAAACACTGAAGCTTTCTTT

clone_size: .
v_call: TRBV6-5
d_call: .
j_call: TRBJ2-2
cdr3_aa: CASSYAGRFRELFF
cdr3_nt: TGTGCCAGCAGTTACGCGGGGCGGTTCCGGGAGCTGTTTTTT

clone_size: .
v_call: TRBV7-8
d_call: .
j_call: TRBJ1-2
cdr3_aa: CASSPLYGYTF
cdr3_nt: TGTGCCAGCAGCCCCCTCTATGGCTACACCTTC

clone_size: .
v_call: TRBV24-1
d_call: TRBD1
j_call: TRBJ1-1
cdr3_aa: CATSDPRNRGGEAFF
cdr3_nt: TGTGCCACCAGTGACCCGAGGAACAGGGGGGGTGAAGCTTTCTTT

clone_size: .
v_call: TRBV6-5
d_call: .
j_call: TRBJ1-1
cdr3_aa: CASSYLGLENTEAFF
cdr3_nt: TGTGCCAGCAGTTACTTGGGACTGGAGAACACTGAAGCTTTCTTT

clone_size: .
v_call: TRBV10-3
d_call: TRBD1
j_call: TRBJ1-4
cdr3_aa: CAISDSSPGTGGEKLFF
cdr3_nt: TGTGCCATCAGTGACTCGTCCCCCGGGACAGGGGGAGAAAAACTGTTTTTT

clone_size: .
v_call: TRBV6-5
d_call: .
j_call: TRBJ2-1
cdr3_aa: CASSYSDGRAKFF
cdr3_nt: TGTGCCAGCAGTTACTCGGACGGGCGGGCAAAGTTCTTC

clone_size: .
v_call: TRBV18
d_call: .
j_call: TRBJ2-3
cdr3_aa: CASSPASSTDTQYF
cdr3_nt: TGTGCCAGCTCACCCGCGTCTAGCACAGATACGCAGTATTTT

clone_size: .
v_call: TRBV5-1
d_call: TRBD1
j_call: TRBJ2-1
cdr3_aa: CASSLEGTATYNEQFF
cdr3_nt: TGCGCCAGCAGCTTGGAAGGGACAGCCACTTACAATGAGCAGTTCTTC

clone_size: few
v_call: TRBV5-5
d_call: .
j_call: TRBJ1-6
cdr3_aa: CASSLIRTGLNSPLHF
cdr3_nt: TGTGCCAGCAGCTTGATTCGTACAGGCTTAAATTCACCCCTCCACTTT

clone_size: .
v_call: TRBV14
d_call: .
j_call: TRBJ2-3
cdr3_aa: CASNKAATDTQYF
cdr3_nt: TGTGCCAGCAATAAGGCAGCGACAGATACGCAGTATTTT

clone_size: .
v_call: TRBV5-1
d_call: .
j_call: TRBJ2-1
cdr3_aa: CASNHRPDGSNEQFF
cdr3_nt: TGCGCCAGCAATCACAGGCCCGATGGATCAAATGAGCAGTTCTTC

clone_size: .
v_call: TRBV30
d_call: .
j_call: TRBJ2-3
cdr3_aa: CAHRAGLAPTDTQYF
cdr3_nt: TGTGCCCACCGGGCGGGACTGGCCCCCACAGATACGCAGTATTTT

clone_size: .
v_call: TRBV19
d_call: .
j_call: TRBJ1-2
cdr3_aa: CASSIRQASYGYTF
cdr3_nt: TGTGCCAGTAGTATAAGACAGGCGAGTTATGGCTACACCTTC

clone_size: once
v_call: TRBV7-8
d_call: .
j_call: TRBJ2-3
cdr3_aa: CASSLEAGAGTDTQYF
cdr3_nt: TGTGCCAGCAGCTTAGAGGCGGGGGCGGGCACAGATACGCAGTATTTT

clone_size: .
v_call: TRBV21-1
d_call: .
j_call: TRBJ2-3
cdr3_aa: CANPNGESGSRTDTQYF
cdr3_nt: TGTGCCAACCCTAATGGGGAAAGCGGGAGCCGCACAGATACGCAGTATTTT

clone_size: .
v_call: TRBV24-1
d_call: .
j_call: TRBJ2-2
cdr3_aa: CATSVRGTRKLFF
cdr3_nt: TGTGCCACCAGTGTGCGGGGAACGAGGAAGCTGTTTTTT

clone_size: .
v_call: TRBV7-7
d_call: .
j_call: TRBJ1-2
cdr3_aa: CASSDAGGNGYTF
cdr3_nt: TGTGCCAGCAGCGATGCGGGAGGGAACGGCTACACCTTC

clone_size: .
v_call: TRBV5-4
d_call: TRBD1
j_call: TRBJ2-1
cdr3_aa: CASSPGTGVKSEQFF
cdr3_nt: TGTGCCAGCAGCCCGGGGACAGGGGTTAAGAGTGAGCAGTTCTTC

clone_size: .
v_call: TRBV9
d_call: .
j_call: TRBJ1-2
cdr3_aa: CASSVGGSYGYTF
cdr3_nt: TGTGCCAGCAGCGTAGGAGGGAGCTATGGCTACACCTTC

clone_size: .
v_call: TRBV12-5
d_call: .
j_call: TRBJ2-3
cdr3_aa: CASGQEQSSRWRSIDTQYF
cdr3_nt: TGTGCTAGTGGTCAAGAGCAATCTTCTAGATGGCGGAGTATAGATACGCAGTATTTT

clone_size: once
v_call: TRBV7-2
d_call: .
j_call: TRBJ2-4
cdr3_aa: CASSLSENIQYF
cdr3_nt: TGTGCCAGCAGCCTCTCCGAAAACATTCAGTACTTC

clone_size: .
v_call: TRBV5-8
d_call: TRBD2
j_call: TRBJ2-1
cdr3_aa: CASSEGTSGRYEQFF
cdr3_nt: TGTGCCAGCAGCGAGGGGACTAGCGGGAGATATGAGCAGTTCTTC

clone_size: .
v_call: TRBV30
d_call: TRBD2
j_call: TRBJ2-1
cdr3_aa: CAWSVQAGGYNEQFF
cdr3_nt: TGTGCCTGGAGTGTACAAGCGGGAGGGTACAATGAGCAGTTCTTC

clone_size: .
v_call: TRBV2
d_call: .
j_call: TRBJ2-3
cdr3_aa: CASSELVGGVDRTDTQYF
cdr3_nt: TGTGCCAGCAGTGAATTGGTTGGGGGCGTTGACCGCACAGATACGCAGTATTTT

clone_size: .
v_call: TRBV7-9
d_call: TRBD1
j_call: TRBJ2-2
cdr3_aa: CASSLAQGATGELFF
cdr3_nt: TGTGCCAGCAGCTTAGCACAGGGGGCGACCGGGGAGCTGTTTTTT

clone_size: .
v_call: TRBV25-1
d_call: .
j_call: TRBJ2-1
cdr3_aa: CASSERRAVNEQFF
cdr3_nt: TGTGCCAGCAGTGAACGCAGGGCTGTAAATGAGCAGTTCTTC

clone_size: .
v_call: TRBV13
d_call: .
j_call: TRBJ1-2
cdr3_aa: CASSPVRSYGYTF
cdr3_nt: TGTGCCAGCAGCCCAGTCAGGTCCTATGGCTACACCTTC

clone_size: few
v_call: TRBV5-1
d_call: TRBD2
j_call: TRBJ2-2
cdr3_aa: CASSLAGGVNTGELFF
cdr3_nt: TGCGCCAGCAGCTTAGCGGGAGGCGTGAACACCGGGGAGCTGTTTTTT

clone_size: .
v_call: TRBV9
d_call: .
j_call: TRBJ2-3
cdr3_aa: CASSVWGSLGDTQYF
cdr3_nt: TGTGCCAGCAGCGTTTGGGGCTCCCTCGGGGATACGCAGTATTTT

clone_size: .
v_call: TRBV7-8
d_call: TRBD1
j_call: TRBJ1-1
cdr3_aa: CASSLKQGSMNTEAFF
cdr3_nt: TGTGCCAGCAGCTTAAAACAGGGGTCAATGAACACTGAAGCTTTCTTT

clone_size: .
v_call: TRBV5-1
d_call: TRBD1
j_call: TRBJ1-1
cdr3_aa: CASSWRSQGGTEAFF
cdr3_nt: TGCGCCAGCAGCTGGAGAAGTCAGGGGGGCACTGAAGCTTTCTTT

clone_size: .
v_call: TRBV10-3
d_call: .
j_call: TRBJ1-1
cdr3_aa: CAISEVGRGTEAFF
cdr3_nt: TGTGCCATCAGTGAGGTCGGCCGGGGAACTGAAGCTTTCTTT

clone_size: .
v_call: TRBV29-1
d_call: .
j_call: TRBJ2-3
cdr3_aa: CSAERSADTQYF
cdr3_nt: TGCAGCGCAGAGAGATCGGCAGATACGCAGTATTTT

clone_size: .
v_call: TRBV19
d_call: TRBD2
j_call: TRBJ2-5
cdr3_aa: CASNPSGSYQETQYF
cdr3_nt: TGTGCCAGTAACCCTAGCGGGAGTTATCAAGAGACCCAGTACTTC

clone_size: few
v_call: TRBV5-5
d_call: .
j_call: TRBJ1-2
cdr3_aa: CASSLVGGPYGYTF
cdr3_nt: TGTGCCAGCAGCTTGGTGGGAGGACCCTATGGCTACACCTTC

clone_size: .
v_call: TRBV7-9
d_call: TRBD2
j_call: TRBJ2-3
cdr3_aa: CASSVASGNTQYF
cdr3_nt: TGTGCCAGCAGCGTCGCTAGCGGGAATACGCAGTATTTT

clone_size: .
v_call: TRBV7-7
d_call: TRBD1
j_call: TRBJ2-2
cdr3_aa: CASSAGTGIDTGELFF
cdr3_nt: TGTGCCAGCAGCGCAGGGACAGGGATCGACACCGGGGAGCTGTTTTTT